The 22 T cell receptor beta chains presented below share a single source sample, sequenced in a study of PD-L1 blockade in urothelial cancer. As to time point: pretreatment peripheral blood. Profiled with immunoSEQ multiplex PCR; TCRdb holds only in-frame clones, not every one. The repertoire consists of 43,000 or so clones, with around 84% occurring once and the leading ten covering 16%. The specimen comprised PBMCs, sampled around atezolizumab (anti-PD-L1) treatment. The receptors shown here come from a man in his 60s with urothelial cancer.

The count of this clone is one. The chain employs TRBV5-4 and TRBJ2-5; D is uncertain. The CDR3 extends over 14 amino acids. Looked up from germline, CDR1 is SGHNT and CDR2 is YYREEE (reference sequence). V lost 4 bases and J lost 5, with 15 bases in between. CDR3 coding DNA: TGTGCCAGCAGCCCCCGCAGAGACGGGGAGACCCAGTACTTC. Translating gives CASSPRRDGETQYF.

This chain joins TRBV6-6 and TRBJ2-5; D unresolved. V was pared by 2 bases and J by 5 bases, with 12 bases between. Germline V lookup: CDR1 MNHNY, CDR2 SVGAGI (reference sequence). The CDR3 has 14 residues. The CDR3 loop is CASSYTNMRETQYF. The CDR3 nucleotides read TGTGCCAGCAGTTACACCAATATGCGGGAGACCCAGTACTTC.

This clone was detected once. Just one base apart from a much larger clone, this may be a read error. V gene TRBV28 combines with J gene TRBJ2-1; D possibly corresponds to TRBD2 (6 bases). The CDR3 length is 17 residues. Trimming removed 4 bases at V and 8 bases at J, with 24 bases between. Germline-derived CDR1 and CDR2 are MDHEN and SYDVKM. CDR3 protein: CASSSHLITGAEYEQFF. Here the CDR3 DNA reads TGTGCCAGCAGTTCCCATCTTATAACGGGAGCTGAATATGAGCAGTTCTTC.

The chain is built from TRBV5-1 and TRBJ2-3; a possible D gene is TRBD2 (5 bases). CDR3 length: 11 amino acids. V lost 6 bases to trimming and J lost 4 bases, with 6 bases between them. Germline CDR1 reads SGHRS; CDR2 reads YFSETQ. CDR3 residues: CASKEADTQYF. The CDR3 DNA is TGCGCCAGCAAGGAGGCAGATACGCAGTATTTT.

In this sample, this clone turned up a few times. The chain carries TRBV5-4 and TRBJ1-1; D remains unclear. CDR1 is SGHNT, CDR2 YYREEE, per germline (reference sequence). This CDR3 region has 16 residues. The V and J ends lost 5 bases and 0 bases respectively, with 17 bases between them. This CDR3 is CASRATGILMNTEAFF. CDR3 nucleotides: TGTGCCAGCAGAGCTACCGGGATACTCATGAACACTGAAGCTTTCTTT.

The V gene is TRBV15, the J gene TRBJ1-6, with D maybe TRBD1 (6 bases). CDR3 length equals 15 residues. V was shortened by 1 base and J by 6 bases, with 10 bases between the two germline ends. Germline V CDR1 and CDR2: LNHNV, YYDKDF (reference sequence). CDR3 residues: CATSRGYRVNSPLHF. For the CDR3, the DNA is TGTGCCACCAGCAGAGGGTACAGGGTTAATTCACCCCTCCACTTT.

This chain links TRBV5-1 with TRBJ2-7, with 15 bases matching TRBD2. J lost 7 bases, V lost 4 bases, and 3 bases had no gene match. Germline V CDR1 and CDR2: SGHRS, YFSETQ. The CDR3 totals 14 residues. CDR3 in amino acids: CASSPGLAGGEQYF. The CDR3 DNA reads TGCGCCAGCAGCCCGGGACTAGCGGGGGGTGAGCAGTACTTC.

V is TRBV5-6 and J is TRBJ1-5; D gene uncertain. In germline, CDR1 is SGHDT, CDR2 YYEEEE. The V and J ends lost 2 bases and 1 base respectively, with 13 bases between them. The CDR3 has 16 residues. Here the CDR3 DNA reads TGTGCCAGCAGCTTTGCGGGGTTAGGGAGCAATCAGCCCCAGCATTTT. Protein product: CASSFAGLGSNQPQHF.

The chain uses TRBV28 and TRBJ2-7, with TRBD1 matching over 7 bases. The CDR3 consists of 16 residues. Unmatched junction bases numbered 10, after V lost 5 bases and J lost 0 bases. Germline values: CDR1 MDHEN, CDR2 SYDVKM. DNA of the CDR3: TGTGCCAGCAGTAGCCTGACAGGGATAAACTCCTACGAGCAGTACTTC. This gives the protein CASSSLTGINSYEQYF.

This chain joins TRBV28 and TRBJ1-2; TRBD1 aligns across 9 bases. CDR3 length: 16 residues. V lost 3 bases and J lost 7; bases outside the gene matches: 12. Germline loops: CDR1 MDHEN, CDR2 SYDVKM. The CDR3 DNA sequence: TGTGCCAGCAGTTTGACTCCCGGGACAGGGTTAACTGGCTACACCTTC. This translates into CASSLTPGTGLTGYTF.

This chain uses TRBV6-5 with TRBJ2-7; D is possibly TRBD1 (5 bases). Trimming shortened V by 8 bases and J by 7 bases, and 15 bases separated the two germline ends. This CDR3 has 12 amino acids. The germline V gene has CDR1 MNHEY and CDR2 SVGAGI. CDR3 in amino acids: CASGTGTEEQYF. For the CDR3, the DNA is TGTGCCAGCGGTACAGGAACGGAAGAGCAGTACTTC.

This clone showed up just a few times. The chain has TRBV18 and TRBJ1-2; possibly TRBD1 for D (5 bases). Looked up from germline, CDR1 is KGHSH and CDR2 is LQKENI. The CDR3 is made up of 13 amino acids. Between the trimmed V and J ends, which lost 0 bases and 6 bases, there was a span of 8 bases. This chain's CDR3 is CASSPPARDGYTF. CDR3 coding DNA: TGTGCCAGCTCACCACCGGCCAGGGATGGCTACACCTTC.

This rearrangement joins TRBV6-1 to TRBJ2-1, with 7 nucleotides matching TRBD2. V dropped 8 bases and J dropped 4; count of bases not matched to a gene: 5. The CDR3 is 13 amino acids. Germline V lookup: CDR1 MNHNS, CDR2 SASEGT. The CDR3 is CASRAGGYNEQFF. The CDR3 nucleotides read TGTGCCAGCCGGGCCGGGGGGTACAATGAGCAGTTCTTC.

This rearrangement joins TRBV19 to TRBJ2-3; D may be TRBD2 (6 bases). Trimming left V 7 bases short and J 2 bases short, with 19 bases between. Germline CDR1 and CDR2: LNHDA and SQIVND (reference sequence). The CDR3 runs to 16 residues. The CDR3 bases are TGTGCCAGTAAACCCATAGCGGAGTCCTCCACAGATACGCAGTATTTT. Translating gives CASKPIAESSTDTQYF.

The V gene is TRBV28, the J gene TRBJ2-7, with 7 bases that match TRBD1. Per the germline V gene, CDR1 is MDHEN and CDR2 is SYDVKM. This CDR3 contains 18 residues. Losses at the gene ends were 4 bases for V and 0 bases for J; bases not matched to a gene: 15. The CDR3 coding sequence is TGTGCCAGCAGTTCTCTCGGGACAGAAGATAAGTTCTCCTACGAGCAGTACTTC. Encoded protein: CASSSLGTEDKFSYEQYF.

V and J are TRBV6-1 and TRBJ2-7, with D perhaps TRBD2 (6 bases). The germline gives CDR1 MNHNS, CDR2 SASEGT. Trimming shortened V by 7 bases and J by 3 bases, and 16 bases separated the two germline ends. The CDR3 is 14 residues long. CDR3 bases: TGTGCCAGCACCGGAGGGCGGATCCTCTACGAGCAGTACTTC. This codes for CASTGGRILYEQYF.

The V gene is TRBV11-2, the J gene TRBJ1-5; possibly TRBD1 for D (6 bases). The germline CDR1 and CDR2 sequences are SGHAT and FQNNGV. V was shortened by 3 bases and J by 2 bases, with 8 bases between the two germline ends. The CDR3 is 14 residues long. CDR3 loop: CASSFPGGNQPQHF. The CDR3, as DNA: TGTGCCAGCAGCTTCCCAGGGGGCAATCAGCCCCAGCATTTT.

V gene TRBV6-1 combines with J gene TRBJ2-3; TRBD2 agrees at 9 bases. The CDR3 loop spans 17 amino acids. CDR1 and CDR2 from the germline V gene are MNHNS and SASEGT. Unmatched junction bases numbered 9, after V lost 0 bases and J lost 5 bases. CDR3 region: CASSEALRREGRDTQYF. In nucleotides, the CDR3 is TGTGCCAGCAGTGAAGCGCTTAGGCGGGAGGGCCGAGATACGCAGTATTTT.

This rearrangement joins TRBV28 to TRBJ2-1; D might be TRBD2 (6 bases). V was cut by 5 bases and J by 0 bases, with 11 bases left in between. The germline V gene encodes CDR1 MDHEN and CDR2 SYDVKM. The CDR3 loop spans 15 amino acids. The CDR3 DNA sequence: TGTGCCAGCAGTGCGACTAGTCGCTCCTACAATGAGCAGTTCTTC. Residues: CASSATSRSYNEQFF.

The V call is TRBV15, the J call TRBJ1-6, with 9 bases identical to TRBD1. This CDR3 comprises 13 residues. V shed 5 bases and J 8 bases; nucleotides not matched to a gene: 1. Per the germline V gene, CDR1 is LNHNV and CDR2 is YYDKDF (reference sequence). The CDR3, as DNA: TGTGCCACCAGCGGGGACAGGGATTCACCCCTCCACTTT. Protein sequence: CATSGDRDSPLHF.

The rearrangement joins TRBV5-8 to TRBJ2-1, with 8 positions matching TRBD2. The CDR3 has 16 amino acids. V lost 2 bases and J lost 6; bases outside the gene matches: 10. Germline V CDR1 and CDR2: SGHTS, YDEGEE. The CDR3 DNA reads as TGTGCCAGCAGCTTTAGGGACGGGGGGGCCTCCAATGAGCAGTTCTTC. Translation: CASSFRDGGASNEQFF.

J is TRBJ2-1 and V is TRBV5-1; the match to TRBD2 covers 12 bases. Germline CDR1 is SGHRS and CDR2 is YFSETQ. The CDR3 totals 15 residues. Trimming removed 7 bases from V and 4 bases from J; junction bases left unmatched: 6. As DNA, the CDR3 is TGCGCCAGCTGCGCCGGGACTAGCGGGTACAATGAGCAGTTCTTC. This gives the protein CASCAGTSGYNEQFF.